This is a list of T cell receptor beta chains from one sample in a study of siplizumab effects on memory and regulatory T cells. Measured with immunoSEQ multiplex PCR; TCRdb has only the in-frame clones, and not every one. The repertoire holds about 68,000 clones, with 93% as singletons. Sequencing was carried out using CD8+ T cells sorted from blood. These receptors came from a human donor in good health. Both conserved end residues are part of each CDR3. Each record gives: D gene, clone size, V gene, J gene, CDR3 DNA, CDR3 protein. The D gene is left open where the match is weak. Not every row has a clone size; where given, it reads once, few, many or a size class.

D gene: -
clone size: -
V gene: TRBV14
J gene: TRBJ2-7
CDR3 DNA: TGTGCCAGCAGCGAGGGACACTACTACGAGCAGTACTTC
CDR3 protein: CASSEGHYYEQYF

D gene: -
clone size: -
V gene: TRBV19
J gene: TRBJ2-1
CDR3 DNA: TGTGCCAGCGCCACAGGAAGCTCCTACAATGAGCAGTTCTTC
CDR3 protein: CASATGSSYNEQFF

D gene: TRBD1
clone size: -
V gene: TRBV9
J gene: TRBJ1-1
CDR3 DNA: TGTGCCAGCGGAGGACAGGGCTACACTGAAGCTTTCTTT
CDR3 protein: CASGGQGYTEAFF

D gene: -
clone size: -
V gene: TRBV6-4
J gene: TRBJ1-6
CDR3 DNA: TGTGCCAGCAGTGAGGTGGGCGGGGTAGGGAATTCACCCCTCCACTTT
CDR3 protein: CASSEVGGVGNSPLHF

D gene: -
clone size: -
V gene: TRBV19
J gene: TRBJ2-3
CDR3 DNA: TGTGCCAGTAGTATGGACGGGGTCGGTGAAGATACGCAGTATTTT
CDR3 protein: CASSMDGVGEDTQYF

D gene: -
clone size: -
V gene: TRBV28
J gene: TRBJ1-5
CDR3 DNA: TGTGCCAGCAGTTTACTGGACAGTAGCAATCAGCCCCAGCATTTT
CDR3 protein: CASSLLDSSNQPQHF

D gene: -
clone size: -
V gene: TRBV7-9
J gene: TRBJ2-3
CDR3 DNA: TGTGCCAGCAGCCCCACGGAGCAGATAACTAGCACAGATACGCAGTATTTT
CDR3 protein: CASSPTEQITSTDTQYF

D gene: -
clone size: -
V gene: TRBV6-5
J gene: TRBJ1-1
CDR3 DNA: TGTGCCAGCAGTTACGGGGGCACTGAAGCTTTCTTT
CDR3 protein: CASSYGGTEAFF

D gene: TRBD2
clone size: -
V gene: TRBV19
J gene: TRBJ2-1
CDR3 DNA: TGTGCCAGTAGTCCAAGCGGGGGGTCCTACAATGAGCAGTTCTTC
CDR3 protein: CASSPSGGSYNEQFF

D gene: -
clone size: -
V gene: TRBV6-4
J gene: TRBJ1-2
CDR3 DNA: TGTGCCAGCAGTGACTCCGGCAGATATGGCTACACCTTC
CDR3 protein: CASSDSGRYGYTF

D gene: -
clone size: -
V gene: TRBV6-1
J gene: TRBJ1-6
CDR3 DNA: TGTGCCAGCAGTGACGAAGTAATGGGGTATAATTCACCCCTCCACTTT
CDR3 protein: CASSDEVMGYNSPLHF

D gene: -
clone size: -
V gene: TRBV15
J gene: TRBJ1-3
CDR3 DNA: TGTGCCACCAGCAGAGAGGGTGGGGTTTTATCTGGAAACACCATATATTTT
CDR3 protein: CATSREGGVLSGNTIYF

D gene: -
clone size: -
V gene: TRBV29-1
J gene: TRBJ2-2
CDR3 DNA: TGCAGCGTTGAGGCGAACACCGGGGAGCTGTTTTTT
CDR3 protein: CSVEANTGELFF

D gene: -
clone size: -
V gene: TRBV9
J gene: TRBJ2-5
CDR3 DNA: TGTGCCAGCAGCGGACACGGGGGGCCAAACCAAGAGACCCAGTACTTC
CDR3 protein: CASSGHGGPNQETQYF

D gene: -
clone size: -
V gene: TRBV30
J gene: TRBJ2-7
CDR3 DNA: TGTGCCTGGAGTGTAGGGGGGGCCTACGAGCAGTACTTC
CDR3 protein: CAWSVGGAYEQYF

D gene: TRBD2
clone size: once
V gene: TRBV7-6
J gene: TRBJ2-4
CDR3 DNA: TGTGCCAGCAGCTTAGACCCTAGCGGGGGGTTCAAAAACATTCAGTACTTC
CDR3 protein: CASSLDPSGGFKNIQYF

D gene: TRBD1
clone size: -
V gene: TRBV23-1
J gene: TRBJ2-1
CDR3 DNA: TGCGCCAGCTCATACAGGGGGCTGTACAATGAGCAGTTCTTC
CDR3 protein: CASSYRGLYNEQFF

D gene: TRBD1
clone size: once
V gene: TRBV5-6
J gene: TRBJ2-7
CDR3 DNA: TGTGCCAGCAGCCAGGACAGGGCGCTCTCCTACGAGCAGTACTTC
CDR3 protein: CASSQDRALSYEQYF

D gene: -
clone size: -
V gene: TRBV28
J gene: TRBJ2-7
CDR3 DNA: TGTGCCAGCAGGCTGGCGTGGGGGGAGATCCCCTACGAGCAGTACTTC
CDR3 protein: CASRLAWGEIPYEQYF

D gene: -
clone size: -
V gene: TRBV4-1
J gene: TRBJ1-2
CDR3 DNA: TGCGCCAGCAGCCAAGATTCGGGGGCCGCCGGCTATGGCTACACCTTC
CDR3 protein: CASSQDSGAAGYGYTF

D gene: TRBD1
clone size: -
V gene: TRBV27
J gene: TRBJ2-1
CDR3 DNA: TGTGCCAGCAGTCCGACAGGGGGGGGATACAATGAGCAGTTCTTC
CDR3 protein: CASSPTGGGYNEQFF

D gene: -
clone size: -
V gene: TRBV2
J gene: TRBJ1-5
CDR3 DNA: TGTGCCAGCAGTGATTTGGGCAGGGTGGATGATCAGCCCCAGCATTTT
CDR3 protein: CASSDLGRVDDQPQHF

D gene: -
clone size: -
V gene: TRBV11-2
J gene: TRBJ2-7
CDR3 DNA: TGTGCCAGCAGCGGGGAAGGGTTGGGTGAGCAGTACTTC
CDR3 protein: CASSGEGLGEQYF

D gene: TRBD1
clone size: -
V gene: TRBV9
J gene: TRBJ2-7
CDR3 DNA: TGTGCCAGCAGCGCGACAGGGAATGAGCAGTACTTC
CDR3 protein: CASSATGNEQYF

D gene: -
clone size: -
V gene: TRBV28
J gene: TRBJ2-3
CDR3 DNA: TGTGCCAGCAGTCCCGGAATCGCAGATACGCAGTATTTT
CDR3 protein: CASSPGIADTQYF

D gene: -
clone size: -
V gene: TRBV7-9
J gene: TRBJ1-1
CDR3 DNA: TGTGCCAGCAGCTTATACTCCTCGACAGGCGCTTTCTTT
CDR3 protein: CASSLYSSTGAFF

D gene: TRBD1
clone size: -
V gene: TRBV11-2
J gene: TRBJ2-5
CDR3 DNA: TGTGCCAGCAGCTTGGGACAGGGGGAAGAGACCCAGTACTTC
CDR3 protein: CASSLGQGEETQYF

D gene: -
clone size: once
V gene: TRBV5-4
J gene: TRBJ1-2
CDR3 DNA: TGTGCCAGCAGCTTGGAGCAGGGCTTCAATGGCTACACCTTC
CDR3 protein: CASSLEQGFNGYTF

D gene: TRBD2
clone size: -
V gene: TRBV28
J gene: TRBJ2-1
CDR3 DNA: TGTGCCAGCAGCGACGGACTAGCGGGCCCTCCTGAGCAGTTCTTC
CDR3 protein: CASSDGLAGPPEQFF

D gene: -
clone size: -
V gene: TRBV4-2
J gene: TRBJ1-1
CDR3 DNA: TGTGCCAGCAGCCAATACGGGGCTGACACTGAAGCTTTCTTT
CDR3 protein: CASSQYGADTEAFF

D gene: -
clone size: -
V gene: TRBV11-2
J gene: TRBJ2-5
CDR3 DNA: TGTGCCAGCAGCTCGTATAAGGCGATAGGAGAGACCCAGTACTTC
CDR3 protein: CASSSYKAIGETQYF

D gene: TRBD1
clone size: -
V gene: TRBV5-4
J gene: TRBJ1-2
CDR3 DNA: TGTGCCAGCAGCTTGGAGACAGGGGCCGGCTACACCTTC
CDR3 protein: CASSLETGAGYTF

D gene: -
clone size: -
V gene: TRBV11-2
J gene: TRBJ2-3
CDR3 DNA: TGTGCCACTGCGGCCTTGTCGGGTACGCAGTATTTT
CDR3 protein: CATAALSGTQYF